The rows below give T cell receptor beta chains drawn from one sample of a study of CD8+ T cells in alopecia areata. Sequenced by immunoSEQ multiplex PCR; TCRdb stores in-frame clones only, minus some. In the table there are more than 90,000 clones, approximately 60% of which are singletons. Sequenced input: CD4+ T cells sorted from blood. These TCRs come from a human donor in good health. Each CDR3 is given with its conserved first and last residue. The order of the fields is V gene, J gene, D gene, clone size, CDR3 DNA, CDR3 protein. D genes are given only for firm matches. Only part of the rows carry a size: once, few, many, or a class if the clone is expanded.

>TRBV9|TRBJ2-5|TRBD1|-
TGTGCCAGCAGCGCCAGACAGGGGTCCACACAAGAGACCCAGTACTTC
CASSARQGSTQETQYF
>TRBV2|TRBJ2-3|TRBD2|few
TGTGCCAGCAGTGTACTAGCGGGGAACGCAGATACGCAGTATTTT
CASSVLAGNADTQYF
>TRBV2|TRBJ2-3|TRBD2|-
TGTGCCAGCAGCCCCCTAGCGGGGTCTAGCACAGATACGCAGTATTTT
CASSPLAGSSTDTQYF
>TRBV19|TRBJ1-1|-|many
TGTGCCAGTAGGCCCGCGGGTGGGGCCCTGAACACTGAAGCTTTCTTT
CASRPAGGALNTEAFF
>TRBV5-1|TRBJ1-1|-|-
TGCGCCAGCAGCGAAGGGGACCGCTCCACTGAAGCTTTCTTT
CASSEGDRSTEAFF
>TRBV29-1|TRBJ1-2|TRBD1|-
TGCAGCGTTGGAACCGGGACAGCCTATGGCTACACCTTC
CSVGTGTAYGYTF
>TRBV6-5|TRBJ2-5|TRBD1|-
TGTGCCAGCAGTTACCCCGGGACAGGGGGGGCCCAGTACTTC
CASSYPGTGGAQYF
>TRBV7-9|TRBJ1-2|-|few
TGTGCCAGCAGCACCCAGGCAAGGTCTCGCGGCTACACCTTC
CASSTQARSRGYTF
>TRBV2|TRBJ2-5|TRBD2|-
TGTGCCAGCAGTCGACTAGCGGAGGGTGCCCAGTACTTC
CASSRLAEGAQYF
>TRBV25-1|TRBJ2-5|-|-
TGTGCCAGCAGTGAGGGGGCTCCGGGACGAACGTACCAAGAGACCCAGTACTTC
CASSEGAPGRTYQETQYF
>TRBV29-1|TRBJ2-1|-|-
TGCAGCGTGACCGCGGGACAGCCAGCTTACAATGAGCAGTTCTTC
CSVTAGQPAYNEQFF
>TRBV11-3|TRBJ2-2|TRBD1|-
TGTGCCAGCAGCCCCGGTGGACAGGGGGCCGGGGAGCTGTTTTTT
CASSPGGQGAGELFF
>TRBV11-2|TRBJ2-7|-|-
TGTGCCAGCAGCATAGGACACTTCTACGAGCAGTACTTC
CASSIGHFYEQYF
>TRBV7-2|TRBJ1-1|-|-
TGTGCCAGCAGCTTTGGTAGTGGGAACACTGAAGCTTTCTTT
CASSFGSGNTEAFF
>TRBV5-4|TRBJ1-6|TRBD1|-
TGTGCCAGCAGCCGAGCCTCAACAGGGGCGGATTCACCCCTCCACTTT
CASSRASTGADSPLHF
>TRBV7-9|TRBJ2-5|-|-
TGTGCCAGCAGCTTAGGGTTGGAGACCCAGTACTTC
CASSLGLETQYF
>TRBV6-1|TRBJ1-3|-|-
TGTGCCAGCAGTTTGACACCACTCTCTGGAAACACCATATATTTT
CASSLTPLSGNTIYF
>TRBV5-1|TRBJ2-2|TRBD2|-
TGCGCCAGCAGCTACCCGGGGGGAACCGGGGAGCTGTTTTTT
CASSYPGGTGELFF
>TRBV29-1|TRBJ2-2|-|-
TGCAGCGTTGGCAGGACAACGAACACCGGGGAGCTGTTTTTT
CSVGRTTNTGELFF
>TRBV29-1|TRBJ2-5|-|-
TGCAGCGTCTGGATTCAGGAGACCCAGTACTTC
CSVWIQETQYF
>TRBV11-2|TRBJ1-1|-|-
TGTGCCAGCAGCTTAGGTCCAGGGAGGGGGACTGAAGCTTTCTTT
CASSLGPGRGTEAFF
>TRBV19|TRBJ2-5|-|-
TGTGCCAGTAGTGCGATCCAAGAGACCCAGTACTTC
CASSAIQETQYF
>TRBV30|TRBJ1-2|TRBD1|-
TGTGCCTGGAGGGTCCCAGGGGGGCGGGACTATGGCTACACCTTC
CAWRVPGGRDYGYTF
>TRBV7-9|TRBJ1-6|-|-
TGTGCCAGCAGCTTAGGTGAAGGGAATTCACCCCTCCACTTT
CASSLGEGNSPLHF
>TRBV14|TRBJ2-7|-|few
TGTGCCAGCAGCTCTCCTTCCCTAGGGGGATACGAGCAGTACTTC
CASSSPSLGGYEQYF
>TRBV13|TRBJ2-1|-|-
TGTGCCAGCAGCTTTAAAGCAAATGAGCAGTTCTTC
CASSFKANEQFF
>TRBV30|TRBJ1-2|TRBD1|-
TGTGCCTGGAGTGTGGCAGGGGGTAACGGCTACACCTTC
CAWSVAGGNGYTF
>TRBV7-2|TRBJ2-5|-|-
TGTGCCAGCAGCTTAGAGGCTCTGGAGACCCAGTACTTC
CASSLEALETQYF
>TRBV29-1|TRBJ1-5|-|-
TGCAGCGTTGGAAGCGGGACCAATCAGCCCCAGCATTTT
CSVGSGTNQPQHF
>TRBV5-6|TRBJ2-6|-|-
TGTGCCAGCAGCTTGTACGGGACTGGGGCCAACGTCCTGACTTTC
CASSLYGTGANVLTF
>TRBV9|TRBJ2-3|-|-
TGTGCCAGCAGCGGGCAGACTAGCACAGATACGCAGTATTTT
CASSGQTSTDTQYF
>TRBV6-1|TRBJ2-7|-|-
TGTGCCAGCAGTGAAAGGGGGGGAGCCTACGAGCAGTACTTC
CASSERGGAYEQYF